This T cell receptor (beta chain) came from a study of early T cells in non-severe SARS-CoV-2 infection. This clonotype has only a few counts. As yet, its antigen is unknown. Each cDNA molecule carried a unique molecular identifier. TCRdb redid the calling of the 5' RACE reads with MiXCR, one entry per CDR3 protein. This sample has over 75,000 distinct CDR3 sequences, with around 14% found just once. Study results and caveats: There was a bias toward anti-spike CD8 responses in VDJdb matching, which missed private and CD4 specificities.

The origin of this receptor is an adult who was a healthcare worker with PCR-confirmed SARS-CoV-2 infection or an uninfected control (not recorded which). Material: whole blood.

The CDR3 nucleotides read TGTGCCAGCCAAGGTGTAGAGGGGATGGGCACTGAAGCTTTCTTT. This codes for CASQGVEGMGTEAFF. The chain has TRBV11-2 and TRBJ1-1; D might be TRBD1 (5 bases). The germline V gene encodes CDR1 SGHAT and CDR2 FQNNGV. This CDR3 contains 15 residues. V shed 8 bases and J shed 4 bases, with 20 bases lying between them.